This T cell receptor (beta chain) derives from a study of response to subunit inactivated influenza vaccine. Whole-study results and caveats: The authors suggested that few new T cells are recruited per seasonal influenza vaccination.

This clonotype was counted a few times. Its antigen is not known. Per germline, CDR1 SGHAT and CDR2 FQNNGV. The CDR3 length is 18 residues. The J segment lost 0 bases and the V segment lost 6 bases, leaving 9 bases of the junction unmatched. TCRdb reprocessed the RT-PCR reads via MiXCR and lists one record per CDR3 protein. There are 560,000 or so distinct CDR3 sequences in the sample; approximately 7.6% occur only once, and 10% to 15% lies in the top ten. J is TRBJ2-3 and V is TRBV11-2; the match to TRBD2 covers 13 bases. This clonotype originated in a man between 50 and 69 years old who received an inactivated influenza vaccine. The starting material was PBMCs from blood, obtained roughly 24 months after vaccination. CDR3 residues: CASSQTSGRDLSTDTQYF. CDR3 DNA sequence: TGTGCCAGCAGTCAAACTAGCGGGAGGGATCTTAGCACAGATACGCAGTATTTT. The full variable domain, completed using reference TRBV11-2 and TRBJ2-3, is EAGVAQSPRYKIIEKRQSVAFWCNPISGHATLYWYQQILGQGPKLLIQFQNNGVVDDSQLPKDRFSAERLKGVDSTLKIQPAKLEDSAVYLCASSQTSGRDLSTDTQYFGPGTRLTVL.